This passage covers 23 T cell receptor beta chains from one sample sequenced in a study of blood T cells in healthy people across ages. Sample-barcoded 5' priming and a J-beta primer mix drove a second PCR of about 6 to 11 cycles. TCRdb called the 5' RACE reads again in MiXCR, with one record for every CDR3 protein. The sample has 1.8 million or so distinct CDR3 sequences, roughly two fifths seen once. Sequencing was carried out using blood. The receptors derive from a human donor in good health.

The V gene is TRBV7-2, the J gene TRBJ2-3; TRBD2 matches at 7 bases. Germline CDR1 reads SGHTA; CDR2 reads FQGNSA. The CDR3 sequence is 15 residues long. Trimming at V came to 4 bases and at J to 4 bases, leaving 8 bases not matched to a gene. CDR3 protein: CASSSATSSADTQYF. The CDR3 DNA follows: TGTGCCAGCAGCTCAGCGACTAGCAGCGCAGATACGCAGTATTTT. The full variable domain, in which reference TRBV7-2 and TRBJ2-3 provide the parts outside the CDR3, is GAGVSQSPSNKVTEKGKDVELRCDPISGHTALYWYRQSLGQGLEFLIYFQGNSAPDKSGLPSDRFSAERTGGSVSTLTIQRTQQEDSAVYLCASSSATSSADTQYFGPGTRLTVL.

The chain carries TRBV3-1 and TRBJ1-2; no clear D. CDR1 and CDR2 (germline): LGHDT, YNNKEL (reference sequence). V was shortened by 4 bases and J by 8 bases, with 23 bases between the two germline ends. The CDR3 length is 16 residues. The CDR3 region has the DNA TGTGCCAGCAGCCCCCTCATTGAGACGGCTCCGGGGGGCTACACCTTC. Protein: CASSPLIETAPGGYTF.

The chain has TRBV11-2 and TRBJ1-1; D is possibly TRBD1 (5 bases). This CDR3 is built from 15 residues. Germline V lookup: CDR1 SGHAT, CDR2 FQNNGV. V lost 6 bases, J lost 1 base, and 15 bases lay in between. CDR3 sequence (DNA): TGTGCCAGCAGACCGGGTCGGCAGGGGAACACTGAAGCTTTCTTT. Protein sequence: CASRPGRQGNTEAFF.

In DNA, the CDR3 is TGCAGCGTTGAACGTATTCTGGGGAGGCGCGGCTACACCTTC. It translates to CSVERILGRRGYTF. This chain joins TRBV29-1 and TRBJ1-2, with D uncertain. V dropped 2 bases and J dropped 8 bases, with 18 bases sitting between them. This CDR3 is 14 amino acids long. Germline loops: CDR1 SQVTM, CDR2 ANQGSEA.

This clonotype was seen more than once but under ten times. The chain's CDR3 is CASSQRGLAGGPLRNEQFF. The CDR3 DNA follows: TGCGCCAGCAGCCAACGCGGACTAGCGGGGGGGCCCTTGCGCAATGAGCAGTTCTTC. J is TRBJ2-1 and V is TRBV5-1; 15 nucleotides match TRBD2. The CDR3 covers 19 residues. Trimming cost V 4 bases and J 6 bases; bases outside gene matches: 14. Per the germline V gene, CDR1 is SGHRS and CDR2 is YFSETQ.

This clonotype has more than one count but fewer than ten. V is TRBV29-1 and J is TRBJ2-5; 8 nucleotides line up with TRBD2. The CDR3 consists of 15 residues. Germline loops: CDR1 SQVTM, CDR2 ANQGSEA. V gave up 5 bases and J gave up 4 bases; unmatched junction bases: 12. This CDR3 reads CSVSAEAGVGETQYF. The CDR3 nucleotides are TGCAGCGTTTCAGCCGAAGCGGGGGTCGGAGAGACCCAGTACTTC.

J is TRBJ2-5 and V is TRBV5-6; D gene ambiguous. Deletions cut 3 bases from V and 3 bases from J, with 12 bases between. CDR1 and CDR2 from the germline V gene are SGHDT and YYEEEE. The CDR3 contains 14 residues. The CDR3 DNA reads as TGTGCCAGCAGCTGGTGGGCAGCAGAAGAGACCCAGTACTTC. Protein: CASSWWAAEETQYF.

This clonotype was recorded a few times. The chain carries TRBV6-5 and TRBJ2-4, with TRBD1 matching 7 bases. The DNA matches TRBJ2-7 better at its end, which makes the J call doubtful. CDR3 length: 15 residues. Germline CDR1 is MNHEY and CDR2 is SVGAGI. Written as DNA, the CDR3 is TGTGCCAGCAGTTACGGTCAGGGGGTTTTTTACGAGCAGTACTTC. Translated, it gives CASSYGQGVFYEQYF.

This clonotype came up a few times. The genes are TRBV5-1 and TRBJ2-3, with 9 bases identical to TRBD1. This CDR3 comprises 15 residues. The germline V gene has CDR1 SGHRS and CDR2 YFSETQ. V shed 4 bases, J shed 2 bases, and the junction held 5 bases outside the gene matches. CDR3 residues: CASSRTGDYTDTQYF. The DNA for the CDR3 is TGCGCCAGCAGCCGGACAGGGGACTACACAGATACGCAGTATTTT.

The gene calls are TRBV20-1 and TRBJ1-4; D ambiguous. This CDR3 region has 12 residues. Germline V gene data show CDR1 as DFQATT and CDR2 as SNEGSKA (reference sequence). The V end lost 6 bases, the J end lost 8 bases, and 13 bases lay between the germline ends. CDR3 protein: CSAPEGYEKLFF. CDR3 bases: TGCAGTGCCCCAGAGGGCTACGAAAAACTGTTTTTT.

The chain is built from TRBV7-2 and TRBJ2-1; 8 nucleotides match TRBD2. The CDR3 is made up of 14 amino acids. V dropped 3 bases and J dropped 10; count of bases not matched to a gene: 8. Per the germline V gene, CDR1 is SGHTA and CDR2 is FQGNSA. The CDR3 region is CASSFGIGGGEQFF. CDR3 sequence (DNA): TGTGCCAGCAGCTTCGGGATCGGGGGGGGGGAGCAGTTCTTC.

This clonotype was recorded once. V usage is TRBV5-5 and J usage is TRBJ2-4; no clear D gene. CDR1 is SGHKS, CDR2 YYEKEE, per germline (reference sequence). The germline V and J ends were trimmed by 1 base and 0 bases, with 8 bases remaining between them. CDR3 size: 15 residues. CDR3 in DNA: TGTGCCAGCAGCTTGACCCATCTAGCCAAAAACATTCAGTACTTC. Encoded protein: CASSLTHLAKNIQYF.

In this sample, this clonotype turned up a few times. The V call is TRBV7-9, the J call TRBJ2-7; 14 bases align to TRBD2. Losses at the gene ends were 1 base for V and 4 bases for J; bases not matched to a gene: 6. This CDR3 is built from 17 residues. Germline loops: CDR1 SEHNR, CDR2 FQNEAQ (reference sequence). The CDR3 spells CASSLGTSGGRLYEQYF. The CDR3 DNA follows: TGTGCCAGCAGCTTAGGGACTAGCGGGGGGCGTTTATACGAGCAGTACTTC.

Only one count was recorded for this clonotype. The J gene is TRBJ2-2, the V gene TRBV11-3; TRBD2 might be the D (6 bases). Germline CDR1 and CDR2: SGHNT and YENEEA. Trimming pared 4 bases from V and 0 bases from J, leaving 15 bases between. The CDR3 runs 17 residues. In nucleotides, the CDR3 is TGTGCCAGCAGCTCTAGGTGGGGGGAGTCGAACACCGGGGAGCTGTTTTTT. Amino acids: CASSSRWGESNTGELFF.

As concerns this clonotype: One end of the junction does not line up with germline, which may come from a read error. The CDR3 bases are TGCGCCAGCAGCGAAGATCTATGGGACAGTACCTACGAGCAGTACTTC. Protein: CASSEDLWDSTYEQYF. The chain links TRBV4-3 to TRBJ2-7, with 7 bases matching TRBD1. Germline V CDR1 and CDR2: LGHNA, YSLEER. The CDR3 length is 16 residues.

This clonotype appeared a few times. The rearrangement links TRBV29-1 to TRBJ2-5; 10 bases align to TRBD1. The closer fit of TRBJ2-7 to the DNA end suggests the J call may be wrong. The CDR3 is 13 amino acids. In germline, CDR1 is SQVTM, CDR2 ANQGSEA. CDR3 residues: CSVGRTGGVEQYF. CDR3 sequence (DNA): TGCAGCGTTGGCCGGACAGGGGGAGTCGAGCAGTACTTC.

This clonotype was seen only a few times. This chain uses TRBV18 with TRBJ2-3; D is ambiguous. Germline V CDR1 and CDR2: KGHSH, LQKENI. Trimming removed 5 bases at V and 0 bases at J, with 9 bases between. The CDR3 has 14 residues. The CDR3 region is CASSDITSTDTQYF. CDR3 nucleotide sequence: TGTGCCAGCTCAGACATAACTAGCACAGATACGCAGTATTTT.

In this sample, this clonotype turned up a few times. The chain recombines TRBV10-3 with TRBJ2-1, with 8 bases aligning to TRBD1. V was pared by 4 bases and J by 5 bases, with 1 base of the junction left unmatched. This CDR3 contains 13 residues. Germline CDR1 ENHRY, CDR2 SYGVKD. CDR3 sequence (DNA): TGTGCCATCAGTGCGACAGGGGACAATGAGCAGTTCTTC. Translation gives CAISATGDNEQFF.

The chain links TRBV9 to TRBJ2-7; D not resolved. The CDR3 consists of 13 residues. V was pared by 2 bases and J by 5 bases, with 11 bases between. The V gene's germline CDR1 is SGDLS and CDR2 YYNGEE. CDR3 DNA sequence: TGTGCCAGCAGCGTCCTGGGTGCGGACGAGCAGTACTTC. As protein: CASSVLGADEQYF.

This chain connects TRBV5-1 to TRBJ2-3; TRBD2 agrees at 14 bases. V lost 3 bases and J lost 2; bases outside the gene matches: 14. This CDR3 region has 20 residues. The germline CDR1 and CDR2 sequences are SGHRS and YFSETQ. CDR3 amino acids: CASSSLPPGLAGEYTDTQYF. The CDR3 DNA reads TGCGCCAGCAGCTCCCTCCCACCGGGACTAGCGGGGGAGTACACAGATACGCAGTATTTT.

This clonotype turned up a few times. The chain links TRBV12-3 or TRBV12-4 to TRBJ2-5; 7 nucleotides line up with TRBD1. Trimming at V came to 5 bases and at J to 2 bases, leaving 5 bases not matched to a gene. The CDR3 has 14 residues. CDR3 DNA sequence: TGTGCCAGCAGTCCTATGACAGGGCAAGAGACCCAGTACTTC. Its protein is CASSPMTGQETQYF.

V is TRBV12-5 and J is TRBJ2-3; 8 bases fit TRBD2. J lost 4 bases, V lost 4 bases, and 13 bases had no gene match. Germline CDR1 is LGHNT and CDR2 is FRNRAP. The CDR3 totals 17 residues. CDR3 coding DNA: TGTGCTAGTGGTTCCGTTTATGAAGCGGGGGTACCAGATACGCAGTATTTT. The encoded protein is CASGSVYEAGVPDTQYF.

This clonotype turned up a few times. The rearrangement joins TRBV6-1 to TRBJ2-5; no firm D call. V lost 2 bases, J lost 1 base, and 14 bases lay in between. This CDR3 is built from 16 residues. Germline CDR1 MNHNS, CDR2 SASEGT. DNA of the CDR3: TGTGCCAGCAGTGAATTGAGGAACCCGATCCAAGAGACCCAGTACTTC. Translated, it gives CASSELRNPIQETQYF.